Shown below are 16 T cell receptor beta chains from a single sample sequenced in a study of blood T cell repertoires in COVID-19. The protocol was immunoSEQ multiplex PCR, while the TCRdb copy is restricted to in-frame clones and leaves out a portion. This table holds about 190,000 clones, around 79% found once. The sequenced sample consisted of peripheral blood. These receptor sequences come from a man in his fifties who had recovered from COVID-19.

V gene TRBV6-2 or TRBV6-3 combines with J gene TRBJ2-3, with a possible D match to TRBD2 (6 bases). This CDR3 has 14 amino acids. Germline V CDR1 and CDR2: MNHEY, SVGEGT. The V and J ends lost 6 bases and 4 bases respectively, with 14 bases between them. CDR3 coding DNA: TGTGCCAGCAGCGACGCGGGGCGTCCAGATACGCAGTATTTT. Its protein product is CASSDAGRPDTQYF.

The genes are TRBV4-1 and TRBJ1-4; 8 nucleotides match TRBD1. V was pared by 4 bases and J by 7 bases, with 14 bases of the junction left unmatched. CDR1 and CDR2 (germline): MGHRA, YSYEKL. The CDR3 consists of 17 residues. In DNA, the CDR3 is TGCGCCAGCAGCCGTTTCCAACTTGGACAGGGCGGTGAAAAACTGTTTTTT. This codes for CASSRFQLGQGGEKLFF.

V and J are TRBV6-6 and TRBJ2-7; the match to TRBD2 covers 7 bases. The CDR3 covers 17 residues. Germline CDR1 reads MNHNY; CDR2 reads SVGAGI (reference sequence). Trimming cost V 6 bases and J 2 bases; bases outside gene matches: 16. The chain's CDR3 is CASSRNAAGTIPYEQYF. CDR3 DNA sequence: TGTGCCAGCAGCCGAAACGCCGCCGGGACTATACCCTACGAGCAGTACTTC.

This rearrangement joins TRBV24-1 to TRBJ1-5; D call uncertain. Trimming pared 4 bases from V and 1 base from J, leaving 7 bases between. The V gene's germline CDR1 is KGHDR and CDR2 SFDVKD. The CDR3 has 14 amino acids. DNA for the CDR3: TGTGCCACCAGTGACGGACTGAGCAATCAGCCCCAGCATTTT. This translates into CATSDGLSNQPQHF.

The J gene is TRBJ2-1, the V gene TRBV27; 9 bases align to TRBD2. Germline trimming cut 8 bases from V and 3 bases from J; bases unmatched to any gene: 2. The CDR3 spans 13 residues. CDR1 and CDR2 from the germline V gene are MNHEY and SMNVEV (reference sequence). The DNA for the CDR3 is TGTGCCAGCTGTAGCGGGAGCTACAATGAGCAGTTCTTC. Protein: CASCSGSYNEQFF.

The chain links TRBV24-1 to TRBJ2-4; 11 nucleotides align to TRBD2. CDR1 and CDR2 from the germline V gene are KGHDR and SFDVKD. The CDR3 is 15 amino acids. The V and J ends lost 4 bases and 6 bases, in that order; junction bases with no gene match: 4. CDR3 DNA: TGTGCCACCAGTGAGGGGGGGACTAGCGGAAACATTCAGTACTTC. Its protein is CATSEGGTSGNIQYF.

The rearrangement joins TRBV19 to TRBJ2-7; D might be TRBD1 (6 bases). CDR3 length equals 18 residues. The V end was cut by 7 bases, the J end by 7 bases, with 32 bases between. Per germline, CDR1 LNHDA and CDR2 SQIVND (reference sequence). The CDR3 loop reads CASNPTDHRESYLREQYF. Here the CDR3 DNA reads TGTGCCAGTAATCCCACAGACCACAGGGAATCCTACCTCCGGGAGCAGTACTTC.

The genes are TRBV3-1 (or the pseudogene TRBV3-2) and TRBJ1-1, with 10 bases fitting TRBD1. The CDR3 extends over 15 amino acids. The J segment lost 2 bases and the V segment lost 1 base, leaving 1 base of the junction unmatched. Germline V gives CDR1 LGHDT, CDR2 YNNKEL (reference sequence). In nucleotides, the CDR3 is TGTGCCAGCAGCCAAGGGGACAGGGGAAACACTGAAGCTTTCTTT. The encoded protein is CASSQGDRGNTEAFF.

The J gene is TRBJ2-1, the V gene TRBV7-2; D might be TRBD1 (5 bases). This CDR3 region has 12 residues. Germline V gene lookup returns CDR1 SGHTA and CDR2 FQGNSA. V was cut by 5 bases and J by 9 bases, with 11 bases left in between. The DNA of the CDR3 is TGTGCCAGCAGCCGTGACAGAGGTGAGCAGTTCTTC. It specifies CASSRDRGEQFF.

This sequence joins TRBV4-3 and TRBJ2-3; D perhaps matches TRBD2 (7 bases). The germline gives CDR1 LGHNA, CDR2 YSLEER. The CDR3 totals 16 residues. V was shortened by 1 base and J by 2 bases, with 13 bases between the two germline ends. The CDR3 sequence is CASSQGGGRATDTQYF. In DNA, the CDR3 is TGCGCCAGCAGCCAAGGAGGGGGGAGGGCCACAGATACGCAGTATTTT.

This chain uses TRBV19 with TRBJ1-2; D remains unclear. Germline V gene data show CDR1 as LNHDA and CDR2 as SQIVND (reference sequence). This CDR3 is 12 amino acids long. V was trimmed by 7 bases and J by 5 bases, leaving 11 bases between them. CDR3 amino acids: CASNPGKYGYTF. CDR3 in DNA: TGTGCCAGTAACCCAGGCAAATATGGCTACACCTTC.

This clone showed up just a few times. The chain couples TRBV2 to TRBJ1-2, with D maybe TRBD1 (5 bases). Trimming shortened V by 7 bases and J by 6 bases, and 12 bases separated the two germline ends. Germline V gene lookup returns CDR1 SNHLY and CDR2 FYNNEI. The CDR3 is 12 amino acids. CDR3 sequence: CASTLGPNGYTF. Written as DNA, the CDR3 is TGTGCCAGCACCCTGGGGCCGAATGGCTACACCTTC.

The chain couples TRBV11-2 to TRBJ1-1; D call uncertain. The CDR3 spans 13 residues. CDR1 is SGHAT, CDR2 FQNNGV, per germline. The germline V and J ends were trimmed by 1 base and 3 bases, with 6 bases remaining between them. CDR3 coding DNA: TGTGCCAGCAGCTTAGGTAGTTACACTGAAGCTTTCTTT. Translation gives CASSLGSYTEAFF. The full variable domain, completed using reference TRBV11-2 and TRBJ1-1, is EAGVAQSPRYKIIEKRQSVAFWCNPISGHATLYWYQQILGQGPKLLIQFQNNGVVDDSQLPKDRFSAERLKGVDSTLKIQPAKLEDSAVYLCASSLGSYTEAFFGQGTRLTVV.

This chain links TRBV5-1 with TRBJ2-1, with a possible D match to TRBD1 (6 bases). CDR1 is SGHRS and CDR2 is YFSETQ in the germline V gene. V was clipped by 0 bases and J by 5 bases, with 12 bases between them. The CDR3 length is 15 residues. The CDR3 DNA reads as TGCGCCAGCAGCTTGGTTCAGGGGCCACACAATGAGCAGTTCTTC. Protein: CASSLVQGPHNEQFF.

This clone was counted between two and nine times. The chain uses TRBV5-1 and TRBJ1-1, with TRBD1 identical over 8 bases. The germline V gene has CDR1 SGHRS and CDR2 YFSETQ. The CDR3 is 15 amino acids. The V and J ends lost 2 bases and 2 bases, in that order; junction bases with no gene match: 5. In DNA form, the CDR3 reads TGCGCCAGCAGCTTACAGGGGGGTGGTAACACTGAAGCTTTCTTT. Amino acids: CASSLQGGGNTEAFF.

The CDR3 DNA reads as TGTGCCTGGAGTGTCTCTGGCTTTCAAGAGACCCAGTACTTC. Its translation: CAWSVSGFQETQYF. The chain employs TRBV30 and TRBJ2-5; D is uncertain. The CDR3 contains 14 residues. Deletions cut 0 bases from V and 2 bases from J, with 10 bases between. Germline-derived CDR1 and CDR2 are GTSNPN and SVGIG (reference sequence).